The 20 T cell receptor beta chains below all came from one sample that was sequenced in a study of shared clonotypes between healthy human individuals. Naive CD8 cells comprised CD45RO-negative, CCR7-positively selected cells, excluding terminally differentiated effector memory CD45RA+ cells. Repertoires were generated with immunoSEQ multiplex PCR, while TCRdb's copy carries only in-frame clones and drops some. The sample has some 2.1 million clones; about 94% are singletons. Specimen: naive CD8+ T cells sorted from blood. The receptors derive from a young man in good health.

The rearrangement links TRBV5-1 to TRBJ2-3; possibly TRBD2 for D (6 bases). Trimming stripped 4 bases from V and 3 bases from J, with 15 bases between. The CDR3 extends over 15 amino acids. Germline-derived CDR1 and CDR2 are SGHRS and YFSETQ. For the CDR3, the DNA is TGCGCCAGCAGCGCTTCGGGAGTTGGGACAGATACGCAGTATTTT. Encoded protein: CASSASGVGTDTQYF.

V is TRBV7-9 and J is TRBJ1-2, with a tentative D call TRBD1 (6 bases). There are 11 residues in the CDR3. CDR1 and CDR2 (germline): SEHNR, FQNEAQ (reference sequence). Trimming took 1 base from V and 13 from J, leaving 10 bases between them. The DNA of the CDR3 is TGTGCCAGCAGCTTAGACGGGACAATCACCTTC. Translated, it gives CASSLDGTITF.

The chain combines TRBV6-6 with TRBJ1-5, with a tentative D call TRBD1 (6 bases). V shed 7 bases and J shed 0 bases, with 7 bases lying between them. The CDR3 extends over 13 amino acids. Germline V gene data show CDR1 as MNHNY and CDR2 as SVGAGI (reference sequence). CDR3: CASTGVSNQPQHF. In DNA, the CDR3 is TGTGCCAGCACAGGGGTTAGCAATCAGCCCCAGCATTTT.

This chain connects TRBV2 to TRBJ2-3, with TRBD2 identical over 10 bases. The CDR3 is made up of 16 amino acids. V lost 4 bases to trimming and J lost 0 bases; unmatched junction nucleotides: 4. Germline V gene sequence: CDR1 SNHLY, CDR2 FYNNEI. The CDR3 nucleotides are TGTGCCAGCAGTGGGTCTAGCGGGGGTAGCACAGATACGCAGTATTTT. Translating gives CASSGSSGGSTDTQYF. Combining the CDR3 with reference TRBV2 and TRBJ2-3 gives the whole variable domain EPEVTQTPSHQVTQMGQEVILRCVPISNHLYFYWYRQILGQKVEFLVSFYNNEISEKSEIFDDQFSVERPDGSNFTLKIRSTKLEDSAMYFCASSGSSGGSTDTQYFGPGTRLTVL.

The genes are TRBV7-6 and TRBJ2-7; no clear D. Looked up from germline, CDR1 is SGHVS and CDR2 is FNYEAQ. V was clipped by 3 bases and J by 3 bases, with 15 bases between them. CDR3 size: 15 residues. As DNA, the CDR3 is TGTGCCAGCAGCTTGGAAAATGGTCTGGTCTACGAGCAGTACTTC. Protein: CASSLENGLVYEQYF.

The gene calls are TRBV27 and TRBJ2-7, with unresolved D. CDR3 length equals 14 residues. CDR1 is MNHEY, CDR2 SMNVEV, per germline (reference sequence). The ends were cut back, 7 bases at V and 2 bases at J, with 15 bases in the middle. CDR3 loop: CASKPDGNTYEQYF. The DNA for the CDR3 is TGTGCCAGCAAACCGGACGGCAACACCTACGAGCAGTACTTC.

V gene TRBV27 combines with J gene TRBJ2-1; possibly TRBD1 for D (6 bases). Trimming removed 3 bases from V and 5 bases from J, with 17 bases in between. From germline, CDR1 is MNHEY and CDR2 SMNVEV (reference sequence). The CDR3 is 16 amino acids. In DNA form, the CDR3 reads TGTGCCAGCAGTTTCCTGAGGGTACAGGGAGACAATGAGCAGTTCTTC. Its protein is CASSFLRVQGDNEQFF.

The chain links TRBV5-1 to TRBJ2-3, with a tentative D call TRBD1 (6 bases). The germline gives CDR1 SGHRS, CDR2 YFSETQ. This CDR3 is 17 amino acids long. V lost 0 bases to trimming and J lost 1 base, with 15 bases between them. The CDR3 reads CASSLGVYSGGTDTQYF. The CDR3 DNA reads as TGCGCCAGCAGCTTGGGGGTCTACTCAGGGGGCACAGATACGCAGTATTTT.

The chain carries TRBV5-8 and TRBJ1-1, with no clear D. The CDR3 is 13 amino acids. V gave up 0 bases and J gave up 4 bases, with 7 bases separating them. Germline V CDR1 and CDR2: SGHTS, YDEGEE. The CDR3 DNA reads TGTGCCAGCAGCTTGGGATACGCCACTGAAGCTTTCTTT. It encodes CASSLGYATEAFF.

The V gene is TRBV11-2, the J gene TRBJ2-3; tentative D call: TRBD1 (5 bases). V was clipped by 6 bases and J by 6 bases, with 13 bases between them. The CDR3 is 13 amino acids. Germline CDR1 and CDR2: SGHAT and FQNNGV. CDR3 residues: CASRPLPGDTQYF. The DNA of the CDR3 is TGTGCCAGCAGGCCATTACCAGGGGATACGCAGTATTTT.

V is TRBV28 and J is TRBJ1-2, with 8 bases that match TRBD1. Per the germline V gene, CDR1 is MDHEN and CDR2 is SYDVKM. The CDR3 loop spans 13 amino acids. V shed 6 bases and J 8 bases; nucleotides not matched to a gene: 8. The CDR3 spells CASSLDREGGYTF. CDR3 coding DNA: TGTGCCAGCAGCCTGGACAGGGAAGGGGGCTACACCTTC.

CDR3 loop: CASSHLEGNSPLHF. In DNA form, the CDR3 reads TGTGCCAGCAGCCACCTCGAGGGAAATTCACCCCTCCACTTT. The rearrangement joins TRBV14 to TRBJ1-6; D call uncertain. CDR3 length: 14 residues. CDR1 SGHDN and CDR2 FVKESK come from the germline V gene. Trimming left V 3 bases short and J 7 bases short, with 10 bases between.

The chain uses TRBV6-6 and TRBJ2-1; maybe TRBD1 (6 bases). The V end was cut by 7 bases, the J end by 2 bases, with 18 bases between. The CDR3 contains 16 residues. The germline gives CDR1 MNHNY, CDR2 SVGAGI (reference sequence). The CDR3 reads CASTTNPPGAYNEQFF. For the CDR3, the DNA is TGTGCCAGCACGACTAATCCCCCAGGGGCCTACAATGAGCAGTTCTTC.

The rearrangement uses TRBV4-3 and TRBJ1-4, with 8 bases fitting TRBD1. This CDR3 contains 17 residues. The V segment lost 0 bases and the J segment 0 bases; nucleotides outside the gene matches: 3. Germline assignment: CDR1 LGHNA and CDR2 YSLEER. The CDR3 here is CASSQDRGLATNEKLFF. Written as DNA, the CDR3 is TGCGCCAGCAGCCAAGACAGGGGGCTTGCAACTAATGAAAAACTGTTTTTT.

This clone was seen only once. This sample includes further DNA sequences coding for the same CDR3. V gene TRBV9 combines with J gene TRBJ1-3; D not certain. V was clipped by 0 bases and J by 1 base, with 8 bases between them. The length of the CDR3 is 15 residues. Germline lookup yields CDR1 SGDLS and CDR2 YYNGEE. The chain's CDR3 is CASSVGVGSGNTIYF. CDR3 bases: TGTGCCAGCAGCGTAGGTGTGGGGTCTGGAAACACCATATATTTT.

This chain uses TRBV7-9 with TRBJ2-3; D unresolved. CDR3 size: 13 residues. Germline values: CDR1 SEHNR, CDR2 FQNEAQ (reference sequence). V was trimmed by 6 bases and J by 3 bases, leaving 10 bases between them. Here the CDR3 reads CASRPEGTDTQYF. The CDR3 DNA reads TGTGCCAGCAGACCCGAAGGGACAGATACGCAGTATTTT.

CDR3 amino acids: CASSLGRGAGVYNEQFF. CDR3 nucleotides: TGTGCCAGCAGTTTGGGGCGGGGAGCGGGGGTCTACAATGAGCAGTTCTTC. The V gene is TRBV27, the J gene TRBJ2-1; 8 nucleotides match TRBD2. CDR1 and CDR2 (germline): MNHEY, SMNVEV (reference sequence). The CDR3 has 17 residues. The trim removed 3 bases at V and 3 bases at J, leaving 10 bases unmatched.

The rearrangement joins TRBV29-1 to TRBJ1-1; perhaps TRBD1 as D (5 bases). With 2 bases removed from V and 6 bases from J, the gap between germline ends came to 7 bases. Germline V gene lookup returns CDR1 SQVTM and CDR2 ANQGSEA. The CDR3 is 11 residues long. The CDR3 sequence is CSVERGAEAFF. CDR3 nucleotide sequence: TGCAGCGTTGAAAGAGGGGCTGAAGCTTTCTTT.

J is TRBJ2-2 and V is TRBV4-3; 10 bases map to TRBD2. Germline values: CDR1 LGHNA, CDR2 YSLEER. This CDR3 contains 16 residues. The J segment lost 7 bases and the V segment lost 1 base, leaving 6 bases of the junction unmatched. The chain's CDR3 is CASSQGASGSDGELFF. DNA for the CDR3: TGCGCCAGCAGCCAAGGGGCTAGCGGGAGTGACGGGGAGCTGTTTTTT.

This clone appeared once. The genes are TRBV5-1 and TRBJ2-1; D is possibly TRBD1 (6 bases). The CDR3 is 15 amino acids. Trimming removed 3 bases from V and 7 bases from J, with 17 bases in between. CDR1 and CDR2 from the germline V gene are SGHRS and YFSETQ. For the CDR3, the DNA is TGCGCCAGCAGCTCCTATGAGGGGGAAATGAATGAGCAGTTCTTC. Residues: CASSSYEGEMNEQFF.